Here is one T cell receptor beta chain with its context. Its specificity is unknown. These data belong to a study of T cell responses to AZD1222 COVID-19 vaccine. General observations from the study: Spike was spanned by vaccine-associated CD4 TCRs, which were dominant at 160-218 and 743-854.

Repertoires were generated with immunoSEQ multiplex PCR, while TCRdb's copy carries only in-frame clones and drops some. The table has 150,000 to 200,000 clones, 80% to 90% seen once. Sequencing was performed on peripheral blood, taken 28 days after the second AZD1222 dose. This TCR was sampled from an adult who received the AZD1222 COVID-19 vaccine.

The CDR3 region has the DNA TGTGCCAGTAGTATTATCCGGACAGGGAACACTGAAGCTTTCTTT. Protein product: CASSIIRTGNTEAFF. The genes are TRBV19 and TRBJ1-1; 7 positions agree with TRBD1. The germline CDR1 and CDR2 sequences are LNHDA and SQIVND (reference sequence). After removal of 3 bases from V and 1 base from J, the junction contained 5 bases not matched to a gene. The CDR3 sequence is 15 residues long.